This note documents a single TCR beta chain sequence. The antigen remains undetermined. This specimen comes from a study of T cell responses to AZD1222 COVID-19 vaccine. Study-level information: Doses given second, at about 4 or about 12 weeks, were pooled.

Profiled with immunoSEQ multiplex PCR; TCRdb holds only in-frame clones, not every one. Counted here are 100,000 to 150,000 clones, about 93% occurring once; the ten biggest clones make up around 5.9%. Findings and limits, study-wide: Clonal diversity was possibly underestimated, and the donors were mostly white British, with more females. Baseline seropositivity occurred in only a handful of AZD1222 recipients. Breadth and depth of Spike-specific TCRs rose after two AZD1222 doses.

Between the trimmed V and J ends, which lost 5 bases and 9 bases, there was a span of 17 bases. Germline CDR1 reads MNHEY; CDR2 reads SMNVEV (reference sequence). CDR3 length: 15 residues. This clonotype was sampled from an adult in good health. The chain carries TRBV27 and TRBJ1-6; D may be TRBD1 (5 bases). This specimen consisted of peripheral blood, obtained on day 0 of AZD1222 vaccination. DNA of the CDR3: TGTGCCAGCAGTCTCAACCGGGACGGACGTTCACCCCTCCACTTT. This translates into CASSLNRDGRSPLHF.